The 9 T cell receptor beta chains reported below all come from one sample, sequenced in a study of blood T cell repertoires in COVID-19. Method: immunoSEQ multiplex PCR; TCRdb's copy keeps in-frame clones and lacks some. Among 150,000 or so clones listed, 80% were seen once. The sample consisted of peripheral blood. The receptors were sampled from a man aged 55-75 years with active or convalescent COVID-19.

V is TRBV15 and J is TRBJ1-1; D might be TRBD1 (5 bases). The V end was cut by 8 bases, the J end by 0 bases, with 13 bases between. The CDR3 consists of 14 residues. The germline V gene encodes CDR1 LNHNV and CDR2 YYDKDF (reference sequence). The CDR3 DNA reads TGTGCCACCGGTCGCAGGGCCCTGAACACTGAAGCTTTCTTT. Amino acid sequence: CATGRRALNTEAFF.

The chain couples TRBV4-3 to TRBJ2-1; 13 bases fit TRBD2. The V segment lost 4 bases and the J segment 7 bases; nucleotides outside the gene matches: 13. The germline V gene encodes CDR1 LGHNA and CDR2 YSLEER. The CDR3 sequence is 18 residues long. This CDR3 is CASSPGLAGDIVGNEQFF. In DNA, the CDR3 is TGCGCCAGCAGCCCTGGACTAGCGGGAGACATAGTAGGAAATGAGCAGTTCTTC.

This clone has only one observation. In DNA form, the CDR3 reads TGTGCCAGCAGCATCGACAGGCGAGGGGGAGCTTTCTTT. It specifies CASSIDRRGGAFF. V usage is TRBV7-2 and J usage is TRBJ1-1, with TRBD1 as a possible D gene (6 bases). Germline values: CDR1 SGHTA, CDR2 FQGNSA. This CDR3 is 13 amino acids long. V shed 5 bases and J shed 10 bases, with 17 bases lying between them. Looking up the rest from reference TRBV7-2 and TRBJ1-1 gives the full variable domain: GAGVSQSPSNKVTEKGKDVELRCDPISGHTALYWYRQSLGQGLEFLIYFQGNSAPDKSGLPSDRFSAERTGGSVSTLTIQRTQQEDSAVYLCASSIDRRGGAFFGQGTRLTVV.

The rearrangement uses TRBV10-3 and TRBJ1-2; D unresolved. The CDR3 contains 13 residues. The germline V gene has CDR1 ENHRY and CDR2 SYGVKD. V lost 3 bases to trimming and J lost 6 bases, with 11 bases between them. The CDR3 sequence: CAISEFGTDGYTF. In DNA, the CDR3 is TGTGCCATCAGTGAATTCGGTACTGATGGCTACACCTTC.

The chain links TRBV10-3 to TRBJ2-7, with 9 bases lining up with TRBD1. The CDR3 runs to 15 residues. Germline assignment: CDR1 ENHRY and CDR2 SYGVKD. The J segment lost 0 bases and the V segment lost 6 bases, leaving 6 bases of the junction unmatched. The DNA of the CDR3 is TGTGCCATCAGGACCGGGACAGGGTCCTCCTACGAGCAGTACTTC. Translated: CAIRTGTGSSYEQYF.

This chain links TRBV5-1 with TRBJ1-1, with a tentative D call TRBD1 (6 bases). The CDR3 is 14 residues long. In germline, CDR1 is SGHRS, CDR2 YFSETQ. The V end lost 10 bases, the J end lost 1 base, and 17 bases lay between the germline ends. The CDR3 DNA reads TGCGCCTCTCAGCGGGGGGGGGCGAACACTGAAGCTTTCTTT. This translates into CASQRGGANTEAFF.

The chain uses TRBV7-2 and TRBJ2-3, with 10 bases aligning to TRBD2. The CDR3 spans 17 residues. Germline CDR1 and CDR2: SGHTA and FQGNSA. V trimming: 1 base; J trimming: 4 bases; junction bases outside the gene matches: 8. In DNA form, the CDR3 reads TGTGCCAGCAGCTTAGAAGCGGGAGGGCCTTGGTCAGATACGCAGTATTTT. Its protein is CASSLEAGGPWSDTQYF.

The chain carries TRBV18 and TRBJ2-5; 10 nucleotides agree with TRBD2. Germline trimming cut 3 bases from V and 5 bases from J; bases unmatched to any gene: 6. The length of the CDR3 is 15 residues. The V gene's germline CDR1 is KGHSH and CDR2 LQKENI. The chain's CDR3 is CASSPSGRNLETQYF. The CDR3 DNA reads TGTGCCAGCTCACCTAGCGGGAGGAACTTGGAGACCCAGTACTTC. The complete variable domain, with remaining parts taken from reference TRBV18 and TRBJ2-5, reads NAGVMQNPRHLVRRRGQEARLRCSPMKGHSHVYWYRQLPEEGLKFMVYLQKENIIDESGMPKERFSAEFPKEGPSILRIQQVVRGDSAAYFCASSPSGRNLETQYFGPGTRLLVL.

The genes are TRBV7-8 and TRBJ2-5; possibly TRBD1 for D (6 bases). With 3 bases removed from V and 12 bases from J, the gap between germline ends came to 14 bases. CDR1 is SGHVS, CDR2 FQNEAQ, per germline. The CDR3 runs to 12 residues. CDR3 residues: CASSFTRQAKYF. As DNA, the CDR3 is TGTGCCAGCAGCTTCACAAGACAGGCCAAGTACTTC.